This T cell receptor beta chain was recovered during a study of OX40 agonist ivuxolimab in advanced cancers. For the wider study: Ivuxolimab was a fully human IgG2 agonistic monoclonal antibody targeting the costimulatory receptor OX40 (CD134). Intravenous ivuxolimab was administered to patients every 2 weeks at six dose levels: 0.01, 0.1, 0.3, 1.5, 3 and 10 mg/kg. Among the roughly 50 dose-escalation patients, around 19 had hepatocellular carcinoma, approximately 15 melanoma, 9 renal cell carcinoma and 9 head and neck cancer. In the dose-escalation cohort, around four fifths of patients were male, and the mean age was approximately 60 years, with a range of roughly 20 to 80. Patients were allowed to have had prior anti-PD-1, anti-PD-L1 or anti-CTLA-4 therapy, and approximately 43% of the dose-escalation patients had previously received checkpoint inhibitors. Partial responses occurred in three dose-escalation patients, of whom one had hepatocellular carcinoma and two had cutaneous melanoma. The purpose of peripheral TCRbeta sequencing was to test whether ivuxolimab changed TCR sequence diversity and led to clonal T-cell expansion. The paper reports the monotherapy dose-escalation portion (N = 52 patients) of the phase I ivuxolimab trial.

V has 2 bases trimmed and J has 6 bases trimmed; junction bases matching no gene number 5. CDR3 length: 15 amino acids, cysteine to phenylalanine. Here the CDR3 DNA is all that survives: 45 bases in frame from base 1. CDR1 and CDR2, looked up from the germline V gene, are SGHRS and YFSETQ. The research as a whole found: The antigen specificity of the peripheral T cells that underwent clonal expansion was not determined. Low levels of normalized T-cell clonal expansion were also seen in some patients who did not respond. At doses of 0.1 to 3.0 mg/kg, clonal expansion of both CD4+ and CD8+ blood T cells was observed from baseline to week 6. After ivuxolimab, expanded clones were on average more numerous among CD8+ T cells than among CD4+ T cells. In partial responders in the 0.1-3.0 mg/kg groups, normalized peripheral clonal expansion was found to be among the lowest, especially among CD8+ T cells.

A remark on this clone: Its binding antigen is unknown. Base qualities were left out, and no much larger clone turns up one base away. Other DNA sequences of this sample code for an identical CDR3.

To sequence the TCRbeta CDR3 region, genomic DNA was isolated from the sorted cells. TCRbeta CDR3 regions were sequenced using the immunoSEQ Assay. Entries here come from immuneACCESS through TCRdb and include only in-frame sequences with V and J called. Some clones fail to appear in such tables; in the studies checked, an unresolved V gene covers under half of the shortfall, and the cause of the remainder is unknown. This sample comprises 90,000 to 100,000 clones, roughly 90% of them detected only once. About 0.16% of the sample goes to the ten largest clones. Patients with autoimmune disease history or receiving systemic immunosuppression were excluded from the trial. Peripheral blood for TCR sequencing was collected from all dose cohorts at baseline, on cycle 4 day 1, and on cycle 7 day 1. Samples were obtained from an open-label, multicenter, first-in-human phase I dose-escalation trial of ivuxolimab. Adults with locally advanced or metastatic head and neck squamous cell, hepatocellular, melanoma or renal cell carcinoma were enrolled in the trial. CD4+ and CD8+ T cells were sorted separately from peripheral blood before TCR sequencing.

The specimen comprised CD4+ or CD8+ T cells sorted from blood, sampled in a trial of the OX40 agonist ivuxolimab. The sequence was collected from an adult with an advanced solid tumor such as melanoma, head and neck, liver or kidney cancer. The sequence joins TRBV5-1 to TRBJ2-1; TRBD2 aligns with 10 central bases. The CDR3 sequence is CASSFLAGGSNEQFF. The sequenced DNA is TGCGCCAGCAGCTTTTTAGCGGGAGGCTCCAATGAGCAGTTCTTC.